This is a list of T cell receptor beta chains from one sample in a study of shared clonotypes between healthy human individuals. Using immunoSEQ multiplex PCR, the repertoire was profiled, and TCRdb retains in-frame clones only, with some absent. The repertoire holds some 2 million clones, 85% to 95% seen once, with under 0.15% in the top ten. Sequences were obtained from naive CD4+ T cells sorted from blood. The receptors derive from a man in his late teens or twenties in good health. Each CDR3 is given with its conserved first and last residue. The D gene is left open where the match is weak. Clone size is shown for a subset of rows, as once, few, many or a class of expanded clone.

clone size	V gene	D gene	J gene	CDR3 DNA	CDR3 protein
NA	TRBV7-2	NA	TRBJ2-7	TGTGCCAGCAGCTTGGGACCTTCCTACGAGCAGTACTTC	CASSLGPSYEQYF
NA	TRBV18	NA	TRBJ2-7	TGTGCCAGCTCACCTGGCGCCGACGAGCAGTACTTC	CASSPGADEQYF
NA	TRBV4-2	NA	TRBJ1-1	TGTGCCAGCAGCCAAGATCTACAGGTGAACACTGAAGCTTTCTTT	CASSQDLQVNTEAFF
NA	TRBV7-9	TRBD2	TRBJ2-7	TGTGCCAGCAGCTTATCCCCTAGCGGGACTTACGAGCAGTACTTC	CASSLSPSGTYEQYF
NA	TRBV12-5	NA	TRBJ1-1	TGTGCTAGTGGTCTGGGGGGATTTGCTTTCTTT	CASGLGGFAFF
NA	TRBV6-5	NA	TRBJ2-1	TGTGCCAGCAGTTCCCTATTAGGGAAATCCTACAATGAGCAGTTCTTC	CASSSLLGKSYNEQFF
NA	TRBV27	NA	TRBJ1-2	TGTGCCAGCAGTTTATCCTCCAATATCTATGGCTACACCTTC	CASSLSSNIYGYTF
NA	TRBV4-3	NA	TRBJ2-1	TGCGCCAGCAGCCAAGATGGGCGGGTTGACAATGAGCAGTTCTTC	CASSQDGRVDNEQFF
NA	TRBV18	NA	TRBJ2-7	TGTGCCAGCTCACCGAAGGTCGGACCCTACGAGCAGTACTTC	CASSPKVGPYEQYF
NA	TRBV6-5	NA	TRBJ2-7	TGTGCCAGCAGCCCCGGTGGGGCGGGATCCTACGAGCAGTACTTC	CASSPGGAGSYEQYF
NA	TRBV28	NA	TRBJ1-6	TGTGCCAGCAGTTCTGGAGGTCTTAATTCACCCCTCCACTTT	CASSSGGLNSPLHF
NA	TRBV28	TRBD2	TRBJ2-5	TGTGCCAGCAGAACAGCGGGGGGACAAGAGACCCAGTACTTC	CASRTAGGQETQYF
NA	TRBV19	TRBD2	TRBJ2-1	TGTGCCACTGCTAATAGCGGGGGCCACAACAATGAGCAGTTCTTC	CATANSGGHNNEQFF
NA	TRBV5-1	NA	TRBJ1-2	TGCGCCAGCAGCCCGGGGGCAGAAGAATATGGCTACACCTTC	CASSPGAEEYGYTF
NA	TRBV20-1	NA	TRBJ1-2	TGCAGTGCTAGAGAGGGCGGCCACTACACCTTC	CSAREGGHYTF
NA	TRBV29-1	NA	TRBJ1-6	TGCAGCGTTGAACCCAGCGGGGGGAAGAATTCACCCCTCCACTTT	CSVEPSGGKNSPLHF
few	TRBV2	NA	TRBJ1-6	TGTGCCAGCAAGGGTGATAATTCACCCCTCCACTTT	CASKGDNSPLHF
NA	TRBV18	TRBD1	TRBJ2-5	TGTGCCAGCTCACCACCGGGGACAGGGCGAACCCAAGAGACCCAGTACTTC	CASSPPGTGRTQETQYF
NA	TRBV7-9	NA	TRBJ2-3	TGTGCCAGCAGCCTACCGCGGACATTGAGCACAGATACGCAGTATTTT	CASSLPRTLSTDTQYF
NA	TRBV9	NA	TRBJ1-1	TGTGCCAGCAGCCCTAGGTTGGGGGCCAACACTGAAGCTTTCTTT	CASSPRLGANTEAFF
NA	TRBV29-1	NA	TRBJ2-1	TGCAGCGTTGACAGGGCCTCCTACAATGAGCAGTTCTTC	CSVDRASYNEQFF
NA	TRBV11-3	NA	TRBJ1-1	TGTGCCAGCAGCCCGCAGGTTTCACGGGACACTGAAGCTTTCTTT	CASSPQVSRDTEAFF
NA	TRBV5-1	NA	TRBJ2-7	TGCGCCAGCAGAGACTCCTACGAGCAGTACTTC	CASRDSYEQYF
NA	TRBV5-4	TRBD1	TRBJ2-5	TGTGCCAGCAGCCAGGACAGGGGGCTAACGGGAGATGGGCAAGAGACCCAGTACTTC	CASSQDRGLTGDGQETQYF
once	TRBV14	NA	TRBJ2-6	TGTGCCAGCAGCCAAGACCCCTGGGCCGGGGCCAACGTCCTGACTTTC	CASSQDPWAGANVLTF
NA	TRBV5-1	NA	TRBJ1-1	TGCGCCAGCAGCTTGGCGGCAGGGGAGGCAGCTTTCTTT	CASSLAAGEAAFF